Below, 3 T cell receptor beta chains from the same sample are listed, as sequenced in a study of blood T cell repertoires in COVID-19 (dated by TCRdb to 2019 to 2021). The method was the immunoSEQ multiplex PCR assay. The clones in this table, taken by TCRdb from immuneACCESS, are in-frame only. Not every clone is retained; where verified, under half of the shortfall comes from an unresolved V gene, and the cause of the rest is unknown. Counted in this sample were 180,000 or so clones; approximately 88% of them appeared once. Around 7% of the sample goes to the ten largest clones. The sample comprised peripheral blood. These receptors all come from a man aged 35 to 55 with acute or convalescent COVID-19.

V and J are TRBV4-3 and TRBJ2-7; TRBD1 agrees at 10 bases. The CDR3 is 15 amino acids. Trimming removed 1 base from V and 3 bases from J; junction bases left unmatched: 3. The germline V gene encodes CDR1 LGHNA and CDR2 YSLEER. CDR3 in DNA: TGCGCCAGCAGCCAAGCGGGACAGGGGTTCTACGAGCAGTACTTC. This gives the protein CASSQAGQGFYEQYF.

The chain has TRBV3-1 (or the pseudogene TRBV3-2) and TRBJ1-2; 8 bases match TRBD1. Per germline, CDR1 LGHDT and CDR2 YNNKEL (reference sequence). The CDR3 has 14 residues. V lost 4 bases to trimming and J lost 4 bases; unmatched junction nucleotides: 5. DNA of the CDR3: TGTGCCAGCAGCCCCGGGACAGGCATCTATGGCTACACCTTC. Protein product: CASSPGTGIYGYTF.

This rearrangement joins TRBV9 to TRBJ1-2; no reliable D call. Trimming removed 5 bases from V and 8 bases from J, with 22 bases in between. The CDR3 loop spans 15 amino acids. Per germline, CDR1 SGDLS and CDR2 YYNGEE. CDR3 loop: CASRAGRRAPGGYTF. The DNA for the CDR3 is TGTGCCAGCAGGGCTGGTAGGCGGGCCCCTGGGGGCTACACCTTC. The full variable domain, rest sourced from reference TRBV9 and TRBJ1-2, is DSGVTQTPKHLITATGQRVTLRCSPRSGDLSVYWYQQSLDQGLQFLIQYYNGEERAKGNILERFSAQQFPDLHSELNLSSLELGDSALYFCASRAGRRAPGGYTFGSGTRLTVV.